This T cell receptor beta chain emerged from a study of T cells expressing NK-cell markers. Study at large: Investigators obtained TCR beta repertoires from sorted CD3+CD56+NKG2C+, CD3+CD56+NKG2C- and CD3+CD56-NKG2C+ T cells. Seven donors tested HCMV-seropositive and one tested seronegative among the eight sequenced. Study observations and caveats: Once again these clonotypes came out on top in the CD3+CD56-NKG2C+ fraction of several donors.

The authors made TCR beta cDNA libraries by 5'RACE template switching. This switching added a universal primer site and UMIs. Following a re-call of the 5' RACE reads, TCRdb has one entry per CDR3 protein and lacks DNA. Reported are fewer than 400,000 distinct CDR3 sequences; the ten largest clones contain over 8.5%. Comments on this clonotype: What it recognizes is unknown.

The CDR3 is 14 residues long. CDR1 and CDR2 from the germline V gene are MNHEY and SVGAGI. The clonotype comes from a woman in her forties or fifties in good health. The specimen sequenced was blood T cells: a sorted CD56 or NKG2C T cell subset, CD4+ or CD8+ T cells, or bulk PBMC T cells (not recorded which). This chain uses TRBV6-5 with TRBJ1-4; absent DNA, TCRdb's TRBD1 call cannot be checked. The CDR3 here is CASSRTRDRGKLFF.